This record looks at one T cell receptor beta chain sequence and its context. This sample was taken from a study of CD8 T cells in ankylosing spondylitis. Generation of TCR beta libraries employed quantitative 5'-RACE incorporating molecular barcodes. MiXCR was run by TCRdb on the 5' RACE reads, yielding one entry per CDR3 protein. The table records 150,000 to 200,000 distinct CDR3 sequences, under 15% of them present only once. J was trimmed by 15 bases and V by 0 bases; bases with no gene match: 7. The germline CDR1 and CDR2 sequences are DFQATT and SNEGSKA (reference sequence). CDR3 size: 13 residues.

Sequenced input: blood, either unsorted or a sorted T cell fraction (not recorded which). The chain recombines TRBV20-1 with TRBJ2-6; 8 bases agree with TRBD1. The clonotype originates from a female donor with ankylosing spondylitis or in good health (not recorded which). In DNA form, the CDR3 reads TGCAGTGCTAGAGACAGGGGGCCAGAGGGCCTGACTTTC. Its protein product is CSARDRGPEGLTF.